What follows are 12 T cell receptor beta chains derived from one specimen sequenced in a study of identical twins' blood T cells. Using its own MiXCR run on the 5' RACE reads, TCRdb lists one record per CDR3 protein. The table has fewer than 450,000 distinct CDR3 sequences, 25% to 35% seen once. The source material was PBMCs. These receptors were obtained from a woman aged 18-49 years in good health.

This clonotype has just a few counts. V and J are TRBV20-1 and TRBJ1-3; D is undetermined. The V end lost 6 bases, the J end lost 3 bases, and 12 bases lay between the germline ends. Germline V gene data show CDR1 as DFQATT and CDR2 as SNEGSKA (reference sequence). The CDR3 loop spans 13 amino acids. DNA of the CDR3: TGCAGTGCCAGCCATCCGTATGGAAACACCATATATTTT. Residues: CSASHPYGNTIYF.

Many counts were recorded for this clonotype. The chain has TRBV2 and TRBJ2-5, with D hard to call. CDR1 is SNHLY, CDR2 FYNNEI, per germline. Trimming cost V 9 bases and J 5 bases, with 13 bases left between them. This CDR3 contains 12 residues. CDR3: CASGSLRETQYF. For the CDR3, the DNA is TGTGCCAGTGGGTCCCTTAGGGAGACCCAGTACTTC.

This clonotype has a handful of counts. V gene TRBV7-6 combines with J gene TRBJ1-6; D not certain. Germline V gives CDR1 SGHVS, CDR2 FNYEAQ. The CDR3 runs to 15 residues. V was cut by 1 base and J by 7 bases, with 11 bases left in between. The CDR3 bases are TGTGCCAGCAGCTTAGTTCAGGACGGCAATTCACCCCTCCACTTT. Amino acid sequence: CASSLVQDGNSPLHF.

This clonotype has a handful of counts. The chain combines TRBV29-1 with TRBJ1-4; no reliable D call. The germline V gene encodes CDR1 SQVTM and CDR2 ANQGSEA. The CDR3 has 11 amino acids. Here the CDR3 DNA reads TGCTCAACTATCACTAATGAAAAACTGTTTTTT. Translated: CSTITNEKLFF.

The table lists this clonotype with many counts. The V gene is TRBV3-1, the J gene TRBJ1-1; a weak D match, TRBD1 (5 bases). There are 14 residues in the CDR3. Per germline, CDR1 LGHDT and CDR2 YNNKEL (reference sequence). Trimming took off 0 bases at V and 0 bases at J, with 5 bases between the two ends. The CDR3 sequence is CASSQEGVNTEAFF. The CDR3 coding sequence is TGTGCCAGCAGCCAAGAGGGGGTGAACACTGAAGCTTTCTTT.

This chain links TRBV20-1 with TRBJ2-1; D remains unclear. This CDR3 has 15 amino acids. V lost 1 base and J lost 0, with 10 bases in between. Germline CDR1 and CDR2: DFQATT and SNEGSKA (reference sequence). The CDR3: CSARGGRLSYNEQFF. DNA for the CDR3: TGCAGTGCTAGAGGTGGGCGGCTCTCCTACAATGAGCAGTTCTTC.

The rearrangement uses TRBV5-1 and TRBJ1-1, with TRBD1 identical over 7 bases. This CDR3 contains 14 residues. The V gene end was trimmed by 4 bases and the J gene end by 4 bases; junction bases not matched to a gene: 7. Germline V gene sequence: CDR1 SGHRS, CDR2 YFSETQ. CDR3 residues: CASSAQGEGTEAFF. The CDR3 coding sequence is TGCGCCAGCAGCGCCCAGGGGGAGGGCACTGAAGCTTTCTTT.

This clonotype was counted between two and nine times. V is TRBV29-1 and J is TRBJ1-2; tentative D call: TRBD1 (5 bases). CDR1 and CDR2 from the germline V gene are SQVTM and ANQGSEA. V was cut by 4 bases and J by 2 bases, with 11 bases left in between. The CDR3 is 13 residues long. The CDR3 region is CSVGGEGNYGYTF. The CDR3 DNA sequence: TGCAGCGTTGGAGGGGAAGGGAACTATGGCTACACCTTC. The full variable domain, its missing parts supplied by reference TRBV29-1 and TRBJ1-2, is SAVISQKPSRDICQRGTSLTIQCQVDSQVTMMFWYRQQPGQSLTLIATANQGSEATYESGFVIDKFPISRPNLTFSTLTVSNMSPEDSSIYLCSVGGEGNYGYTFGSGTRLTVV.

The chain links TRBV3-1 to TRBJ1-1; 7 nucleotides match TRBD1. Germline assignment: CDR1 LGHDT and CDR2 YNNKEL (reference sequence). The CDR3 has 14 amino acids. Germline trimming cut 2 bases from V and 6 bases from J; bases unmatched to any gene: 6. CDR3 region: CASSQLEGAAEAFF. CDR3 coding DNA: TGTGCCAGCAGCCAATTGGAGGGGGCGGCTGAAGCTTTCTTT.

This clonotype was counted a few times. The rearrangement uses TRBV2 and TRBJ1-6; possibly TRBD1 for D (6 bases). CDR3 length: 13 amino acids. Germline assignment: CDR1 SNHLY and CDR2 FYNNEI. V lost 6 bases and J lost 8, with 11 bases in between. Here the CDR3 reads CASRENRDSPLHF. As DNA, the CDR3 is TGTGCCAGCAGGGAAAACAGGGATTCACCCCTCCACTTT.

Only a few counts were recorded for this clonotype. The chain couples TRBV9 to TRBJ2-1, with D perhaps TRBD1 or TRBD2 (7 bases each). Deletions cut 2 bases from V and 3 bases from J, with 18 bases between. Germline CDR1 SGDLS, CDR2 YYNGEE. The CDR3 totals 17 residues. The CDR3 protein is CASSVGPTGDYYNEQFF. DNA of the CDR3: TGTGCCAGCAGCGTGGGTCCCACAGGGGACTACTACAATGAGCAGTTCTTC.

This clonotype has only a few counts. V and J are TRBV19 and TRBJ1-5; 7 nucleotides agree with TRBD1. Germline CDR1 and CDR2: LNHDA and SQIVND (reference sequence). This CDR3 is 14 amino acids long. The J segment lost 5 bases and the V segment lost 5 bases, leaving 6 bases of the junction unmatched. The CDR3 reads CASSPRDRYQPQHF. The CDR3 DNA reads TGTGCCAGTAGTCCACGGGACAGATATCAGCCCCAGCATTTT.